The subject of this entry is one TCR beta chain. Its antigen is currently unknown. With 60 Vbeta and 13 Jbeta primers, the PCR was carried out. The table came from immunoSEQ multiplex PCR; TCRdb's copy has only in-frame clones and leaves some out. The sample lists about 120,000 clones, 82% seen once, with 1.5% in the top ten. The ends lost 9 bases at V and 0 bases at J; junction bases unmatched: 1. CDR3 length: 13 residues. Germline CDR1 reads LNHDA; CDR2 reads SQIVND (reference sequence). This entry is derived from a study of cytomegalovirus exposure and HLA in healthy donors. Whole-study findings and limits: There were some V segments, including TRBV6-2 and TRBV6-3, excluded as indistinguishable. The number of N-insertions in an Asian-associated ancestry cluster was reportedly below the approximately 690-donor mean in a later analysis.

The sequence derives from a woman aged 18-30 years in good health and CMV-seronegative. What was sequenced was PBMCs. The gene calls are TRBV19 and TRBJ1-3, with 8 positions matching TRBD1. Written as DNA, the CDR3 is TGTGCCAGCGGGACAGGCTCTGGAAACACCATATATTTT. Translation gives CASGTGSGNTIYF.